One T cell receptor beta chain is described in this entry. What it binds is unknown. Sequencing was performed with immunoSEQ multiplex PCR; in TCRdb, only in-frame clones are kept and a portion is missing. In the table there are roughly 45,000 clones, around 80% of which are singletons. There are 13 residues in the CDR3. Trimming took off 2 bases at V and 4 bases at J, with 6 bases between the two ends. Per germline, CDR1 MNHEY and CDR2 SVGAGI. These data belong to a study of T cell responses to AZD1222 COVID-19 vaccine. Findings of the study overall: A reported finding is that nearly half of spike-specific TCRs target unmutated variant regions.

This chain uses TRBV6-5 with TRBJ1-5; D gene unclear. Sequenced here: peripheral blood, sampled on day 0 of AZD1222 vaccination. This sequence originates from an adult in good health. This CDR3 is CASSYERNQPQHF. As DNA, the CDR3 is TGTGCCAGCAGTTACGAGCGGAATCAGCCCCAGCATTTT.